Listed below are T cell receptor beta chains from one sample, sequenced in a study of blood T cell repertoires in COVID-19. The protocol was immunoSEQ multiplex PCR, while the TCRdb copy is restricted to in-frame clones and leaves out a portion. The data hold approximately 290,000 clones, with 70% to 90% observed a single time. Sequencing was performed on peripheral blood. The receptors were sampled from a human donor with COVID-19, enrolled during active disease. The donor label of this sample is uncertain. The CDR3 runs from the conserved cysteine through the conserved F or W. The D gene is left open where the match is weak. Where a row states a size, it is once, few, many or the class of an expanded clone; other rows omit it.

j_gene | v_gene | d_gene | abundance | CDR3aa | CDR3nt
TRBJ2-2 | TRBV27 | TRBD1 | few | CASQGGDRVSGELFF | TGTGCCAGTCAAGGAGGGGACAGGGTTTCCGGGGAGCTGTTTTTT
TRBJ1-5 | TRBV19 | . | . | CASSQTVDQPQHF | TGTGCCAGTAGTCAGACTGTCGATCAGCCCCAGCATTTT
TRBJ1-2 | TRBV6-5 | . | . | CASSADLNYGYTF | TGTGCCAGCAGCGCAGATCTTAACTATGGCTACACCTTC
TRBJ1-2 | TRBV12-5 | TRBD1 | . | CASGLVFQDRGPNSGYTF | TGTGCTAGTGGTTTGGTTTTCCAGGACAGGGGGCCAAATAGTGGCTACACCTTC
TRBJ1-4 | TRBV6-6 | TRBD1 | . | CASSFGTGDEKLFF | TGTGCCAGCAGTTTTGGAACAGGGGATGAAAAACTGTTTTTT
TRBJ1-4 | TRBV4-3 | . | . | CASSQVAGGYEKLFF | TGCGCCAGCAGCCAAGTTGCGGGGGGGTATGAAAAACTGTTTTTT
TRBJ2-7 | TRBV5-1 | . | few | CASSLRQAGYEQYF | TGCGCCAGCAGCTTGAGACAGGCGGGCTACGAGCAGTACTTC
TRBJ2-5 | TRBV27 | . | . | CASSSQQETQYF | TGTGCCAGCAGTTCCCAACAAGAGACCCAGTACTTC
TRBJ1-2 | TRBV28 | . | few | CASSPRPRVNGYTF | TGTGCCAGCAGTCCCCGTCCCCGGGTGAATGGCTACACCTTC
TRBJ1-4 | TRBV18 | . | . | CASSPRGSNEKLFF | TGTGCCAGCTCACCGCGCGGATCAAATGAAAAACTGTTTTTT
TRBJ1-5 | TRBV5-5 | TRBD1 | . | CASSATGISNQPQHF | TGTGCCAGCAGCGCGACAGGGATCAGCAATCAGCCCCAGCATTTT
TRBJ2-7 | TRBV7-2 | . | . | CASSYGLSRGEQYF | TGTGCCAGCAGCTATGGACTATCCCGCGGTGAGCAGTACTTC
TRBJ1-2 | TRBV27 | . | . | CASRPTTQGGYTF | TGTGCCAGCCGACCCACGACCCAGGGGGGCTACACCTTC
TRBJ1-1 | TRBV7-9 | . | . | CASSAQGATEAFF | TGTGCCAGCAGCGCACAGGGTGCGACTGAAGCTTTCTTT
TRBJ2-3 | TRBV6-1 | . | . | CASSESRSTDTQYF | TGTGCCAGCAGTGAAAGTCGGAGCACAGATACGCAGTATTTT
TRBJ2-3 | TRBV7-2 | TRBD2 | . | CASSPRLAGGGDTQYF | TGTGCCAGCAGCCCACGGCTAGCGGGAGGAGGTGATACGCAGTATTTT
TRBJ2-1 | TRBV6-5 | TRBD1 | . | CASSPRGPNNEQFF | TGTGCCAGCAGTCCAAGGGGGCCCAACAATGAGCAGTTCTTC
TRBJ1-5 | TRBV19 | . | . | CASSISRRVGNQPQHF | TGTGCCAGTAGTATTAGCAGGAGGGTTGGCAATCAGCCCCAGCATTTT
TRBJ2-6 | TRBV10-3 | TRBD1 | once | CAISEQGAFGANVLTF | TGTGCCATCAGTGAACAGGGGGCCTTTGGGGCCAACGTCCTGACTTTC
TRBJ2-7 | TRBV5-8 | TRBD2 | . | CASSLPEAGGLVGQYF | TGTGCCAGCAGCTTGCCGGAAGCGGGAGGGCTTGTCGGGCAGTACTTC
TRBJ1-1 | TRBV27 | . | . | CASSLSQGDTEAFF | TGTGCCAGCAGTTTATCCCAAGGGGACACTGAAGCTTTCTTT
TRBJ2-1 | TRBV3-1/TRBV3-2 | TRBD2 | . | CASSQVLAGGPGNEQFF | TGTGCCAGCAGCCAAGTTCTAGCGGGAGGGCCGGGCAATGAGCAGTTCTTC
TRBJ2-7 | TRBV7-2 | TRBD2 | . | CASRITPPGTSGSQVEQYF | TGTGCCAGCAGGATAACACCCCCGGGGACTAGCGGCAGTCAAGTGGAGCAGTACTTC
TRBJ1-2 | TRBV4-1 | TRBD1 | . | CASSQDSQGDYGYTF | TGCGCCAGCAGCCAAGATTCACAGGGGGACTATGGCTACACCTTC
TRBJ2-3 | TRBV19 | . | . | CASSTSADTQYF | TGTGCCAGTAGTACCAGTGCCGATACGCAGTATTTT
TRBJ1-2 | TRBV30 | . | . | CAWSAMGGGYGYTF | TGTGCCTGGAGCGCGATGGGGGGAGGCTATGGCTACACCTTC
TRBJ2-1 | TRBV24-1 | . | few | CATSDPARGAQNEQFF | TGTGCCACCAGTGATCCGGCCCGGGGGGCGCAAAATGAGCAGTTCTTC
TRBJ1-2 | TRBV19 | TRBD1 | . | CASTDRRLNYGYTF | TGTGCCAGTACGGACAGGAGGTTAAACTATGGCTACACCTTC